This TCR beta chain was sequenced during a study of T cell changes during pregnancy in multiple sclerosis. Repertoires were generated with immunoSEQ multiplex PCR, while TCRdb's copy carries only in-frame clones and drops some. There are tens of thousands of clones in the sample; around 90% occur only once, and approximately 1.3% lies in the top ten. From germline, CDR1 is SGDLS and CDR2 YYNGEE. V shed 5 bases and J 10 bases; nucleotides not matched to a gene: 6. The CDR3 has 12 residues. This clone was detected only a few times. This TCR was recovered from a female donor with multiple sclerosis, enrolled in a pregnancy study. Sequenced material: peripheral blood, taken in the second trimester of pregnancy. The chain employs TRBV9 and TRBJ2-1; 7 bases align to TRBD2. The DNA of the CDR3 is TGTGCCAGCAGTCCAAGCGGGGTCGAGCAGTTCTTC. Its protein product is CASSPSGVEQFF.